The entry that follows covers one T cell receptor (beta chain) sequence. Given the absence of the conserved phenylalanine or tryptophan at the CDR3 end, a read error is likely. Primers used in a second PCR of roughly 7 to 12 cycles were a sample-barcoded 5' primer and a J-beta primer mix. A single record per CDR3 protein comes from TCRdb applying MiXCR to the 5' RACE reads. The sample contains approximately 360,000 distinct CDR3 sequences, approximately 52% of which appear only once. The record originates from a study of blood T cells in healthy people across ages. V lost 0 bases and J lost 7, with 13 bases in between. CDR1 DFQATT and CDR2 SNEGSKA come from the germline V gene (reference sequence). The CDR3 runs to 13 residues.

The origin of this receptor is a man between 60 and 75 years old in good health. Sequencing was performed on blood. The chain combines TRBV20-1 with TRBJ2-7, with D perhaps TRBD1 or TRBD2 (6 bases each). DNA of the CDR3: TGCAGTGCTAGAGATCGTAAGGGGGGAGAGCAGTACTTA. It yields the protein CSARDRKGGEQYL.